These 21 T cell receptor beta chains came from one sample sequenced in a study of T-cell reconstitution after alpha-beta-depleted transplantation in children. A library of TCRbeta sequences, prepared with unique molecular identifiers, was generated. TCRdb reprocessed the PCR reads via MiXCR and lists one record per CDR3 protein. The sample consists of around 960,000 distinct CDR3 sequences, about 29% of them appearing once. The specimen was PBMCs, mostly from graft donor cells, collected 360 days after TCRalphabeta/CD19-depleted stem cell transplant. Source of these receptors: a boy under two years old who had a stem cell transplant for SCID, so the T cells may come from the graft donor.

The genes are TRBV29-1 and TRBJ1-1; perhaps TRBD1 as D (6 bases). CDR1 is SQVTM and CDR2 is ANQGSEA in the germline V gene. The germline V and J ends were trimmed by 5 bases and 1 base, with 14 bases remaining between them. This CDR3 contains 14 residues. The DNA for the CDR3 is TGCAGCGTTTGCGTGAGGGGGTCGAACACTGAAGCTTTCTTT. This sequence encodes CSVCVRGSNTEAFF.

The rearrangement uses TRBV5-1 and TRBJ2-3; D is unresolved. Germline-derived CDR1 and CDR2 are SGHRS and YFSETQ. The CDR3 length is 13 residues. V shed 3 bases and J shed 3 bases, with 8 bases lying between them. CDR3 nucleotides: TGCGCCAGCAGCTCTTTATGGACAGATACGCAGTATTTT. This encodes CASSSLWTDTQYF.

The V call is TRBV11-2, the J call TRBJ2-3, with 10 bases fitting TRBD2. From germline, CDR1 is SGHAT and CDR2 FQNNGV. J was trimmed by 3 bases and V by 3 bases; bases with no gene match: 6. This CDR3 has 16 amino acids. The CDR3 protein is CASSFKSGGVTDTQYF. In DNA, the CDR3 is TGTGCCAGCAGCTTTAAAAGCGGGGGGGTTACAGATACGCAGTATTTT.

This clonotype appeared a few times. This chain joins TRBV5-1 and TRBJ2-1, with a possible D match to TRBD1 (6 bases). This CDR3 is built from 17 residues. Germline loops: CDR1 SGHRS, CDR2 YFSETQ. V dropped 0 bases and J dropped 1 base, with 14 bases sitting between them. The CDR3 DNA is TGCGCCAGCAGCTTGGATGCCGGGACAAATTCCTACAATGAGCAGTTCTTC. Translation: CASSLDAGTNSYNEQFF.

This chain connects TRBV28 to TRBJ2-5; D ambiguous. CDR1 and CDR2 (germline): MDHEN, SYDVKM. The CDR3 has 16 amino acids. V lost 3 bases and J 1 base, leaving 15 bases between the germline ends. In nucleotides, the CDR3 is TGTGCCAGCAGTTTGAGGACGGCCAGACCCCAAGAGACCCAGTACTTC. Its translation is CASSLRTARPQETQYF.

This clonotype was found once. This chain uses TRBV5-1 with TRBJ2-1; TRBD2 might be the D (6 bases). Germline V gene sequence: CDR1 SGHRS, CDR2 YFSETQ. The CDR3 length is 14 residues. V lost 3 bases and J lost 4, with 11 bases in between. For the CDR3, the DNA is TGCGCCAGCAGCTGGGACTCCGCATACAATGAGCAGTTCTTC. Its translation is CASSWDSAYNEQFF. Drawing the rest from reference TRBV5-1 and TRBJ2-1, the complete variable domain is KAGVTQTPRYLIKTRGQQVTLSCSPISGHRSVSWYQQTPGQGLQFLFEYFSETQRNKGNFPGRFSGRQFSNSRSEMNVSTLELGDSALYLCASSWDSAYNEQFFGPGTRLTVL.

V gene TRBV3-1 combines with J gene TRBJ2-4, with D unclear. Trimming left V 0 bases short and J 2 bases short, with 11 bases between. Germline V gene data show CDR1 as LGHDT and CDR2 as YNNKEL (reference sequence). The CDR3 contains 16 residues. CDR3 DNA sequence: TGTGCCAGCAGCCAAGATTATAGACTGACCAAAAACATTCAGTACTTC. It specifies CASSQDYRLTKNIQYF.

This clonotype was found a few times. This chain links TRBV5-1 with TRBJ1-6; 7 nucleotides agree with TRBD1. With V trimmed by 4 bases and J by 6 bases, 4 bases remained unmatched. The length of the CDR3 is 14 residues. CDR1 SGHRS and CDR2 YFSETQ come from the germline V gene. The CDR3 protein is CASSEGTVNSPLHF. The CDR3 DNA follows: TGCGCCAGCAGCGAGGGGACAGTTAATTCACCCCTCCACTTT.

The chain has TRBV10-3 and TRBJ2-6; D ambiguous. The CDR3 length is 16 residues. Germline V lookup: CDR1 ENHRY, CDR2 SYGVKD. The V and J ends lost 4 bases and 0 bases respectively, with 10 bases between them. The CDR3 region is CAISGDRASGANVLTF. Here the CDR3 DNA reads TGTGCCATCAGTGGGGATCGAGCCTCTGGGGCCAACGTCCTGACTTTC.

This sequence joins TRBV12-3 or TRBV12-4 and TRBJ2-1, with TRBD2 matching 10 bases. V dropped 3 bases and J dropped 8; count of bases not matched to a gene: 7. The CDR3 consists of 15 residues. CDR3 in amino acids: CASSFKRGGRYEQFF. The CDR3 nucleotides are TGTGCCAGCAGTTTCAAGCGGGGGGGCAGATATGAGCAGTTCTTC.

In its sample, this clonotype was seen a few times. The gene calls are TRBV18 and TRBJ1-4; D remains unclear. Trimming stripped 2 bases from V and 0 bases from J, with 7 bases between. Germline V CDR1 and CDR2: KGHSH, LQKENI. This CDR3 has 15 residues. The CDR3 DNA follows: TGTGCCAGCTCACCAGATGCTTCAACTAATGAAAAACTGTTTTTT. This codes for CASSPDASTNEKLFF.

The chain recombines TRBV19 with TRBJ1-1; a weak D match, TRBD1 (6 bases). Trimming took off 5 bases at V and 0 bases at J, with 13 bases between the two ends. The CDR3 is made up of 15 amino acids. CDR1 is LNHDA, CDR2 SQIVND, per germline (reference sequence). The CDR3 here is CASSPIGGLNTEAFF. CDR3 DNA: TGTGCCAGTAGTCCCATAGGGGGTCTGAACACTGAAGCTTTCTTT.

The chain couples TRBV20-1 to TRBJ1-1; D ambiguous. This CDR3 contains 12 residues. CDR1 and CDR2 (germline): DFQATT, SNEGSKA (reference sequence). V gave up 4 bases and J gave up 9 bases, with 15 bases separating them. CDR3 bases: TGCAGTGCTACCCGGATATTTGAGAAAGCTTTCTTT. Translated, it gives CSATRIFEKAFF.

The chain is built from TRBV4-1 and TRBJ2-7; 7 bases are a match to TRBD2. The trim removed 4 bases at V and 3 bases at J, leaving 9 bases unmatched. The CDR3 consists of 15 residues. From germline, CDR1 is MGHRA and CDR2 YSYEKL. Here the CDR3 reads CASSPSGLADYEQYF. CDR3 in DNA: TGCGCCAGCAGCCCAAGTGGCCTAGCGGACTACGAGCAGTACTTC.

The chain uses TRBV5-1 and TRBJ2-1; 9 bases map to TRBD1. The germline V gene has CDR1 SGHRS and CDR2 YFSETQ. The CDR3 sequence is 14 residues long. Losses at the gene ends were 2 bases for V and 9 bases for J; bases not matched to a gene: 6. For the CDR3, the DNA is TGCGCCAGCAGCTTCGGACAGGGGTCGAGTGAGCAGTTCTTC. It encodes CASSFGQGSSEQFF.

This clonotype was picked up many times. The V and J genes are TRBV20-1 and TRBJ2-6; TRBD1 might be the D (5 bases). There are 15 residues in the CDR3. Germline CDR1 reads DFQATT; CDR2 reads SNEGSKA (reference sequence). V lost 6 bases and J 1 base, leaving 13 bases between the germline ends. CDR3: CSAEGRGSGANVLTF. The CDR3 nucleotides are TGCAGTGCCGAAGGAAGGGGTTCTGGGGCCAACGTCCTGACTTTC.

This clonotype came up a few times. The J gene is TRBJ2-5, the V gene TRBV7-9; D remains ambiguous. This CDR3 is built from 13 residues. Trimming cost V 3 bases and J 0 bases, with 5 bases left between them. Germline loops: CDR1 SEHNR, CDR2 FQNEAQ (reference sequence). In nucleotides, the CDR3 is TGTGCCAGCAGCTTGGCAGACCAAGAGACCCAGTACTTC. As protein: CASSLADQETQYF. Full variable domain (remainder filled in from reference TRBV7-9 and TRBJ2-5): DTGVSQNPRHKITKRGQNVTFRCDPISEHNRLYWYRQTLGQGPEFLTYFQNEAQLEKSRLLSDRFSAERPKGSFSTLEIQRTEQGDSAMYLCASSLADQETQYFGPGTRLLVL.

V gene TRBV9 combines with J gene TRBJ2-5; D gene unclear. CDR3 length: 14 residues. The V end was cut by 3 bases, the J end by 3 bases, with 12 bases between. In germline, CDR1 is SGDLS, CDR2 YYNGEE. The CDR3 protein is CASSAGPGKETQYF. DNA for the CDR3: TGTGCCAGCAGCGCCGGACCCGGAAAAGAGACCCAGTACTTC.

This clonotype was observed a handful of times. The chain links TRBV12-3 or TRBV12-4 to TRBJ2-7; no definite D call. CDR3 length: 12 residues. V was shortened by 5 bases and J by 4 bases, with 9 bases between the two germline ends. The CDR3, as DNA: TGTGCCAGCAGTAGGAGTGGGTACGAGCAGTACTTC. As protein: CASSRSGYEQYF.

The table lists this clonotype with a few counts. The chain uses TRBV29-1 and TRBJ2-7, with D perhaps assigned TRBD1 or TRBD2 (5 bases each). The germline V gene has CDR1 SQVTM and CDR2 ANQGSEA. The V end lost 3 bases, the J end lost 4 bases, and 13 bases lay between the germline ends. This CDR3 comprises 13 residues. DNA of the CDR3: TGCAGCGTTGAGTCCGGGACCGGATACGAGCAGTACTTC. The encoded protein is CSVESGTGYEQYF.

The rearrangement uses TRBV24-1 and TRBJ2-1, with 8 bases matching TRBD1. The CDR3 loop spans 15 amino acids. In germline, CDR1 is KGHDR, CDR2 SFDVKD. The junction had 4 bases not matched to a gene; V was cut back by 3 bases and J by 4 bases. CDR3 residues: CATSDDRDRYNEQFF. CDR3 nucleotides: TGTGCCACCAGTGATGACCGGGACAGGTACAATGAGCAGTTCTTC.